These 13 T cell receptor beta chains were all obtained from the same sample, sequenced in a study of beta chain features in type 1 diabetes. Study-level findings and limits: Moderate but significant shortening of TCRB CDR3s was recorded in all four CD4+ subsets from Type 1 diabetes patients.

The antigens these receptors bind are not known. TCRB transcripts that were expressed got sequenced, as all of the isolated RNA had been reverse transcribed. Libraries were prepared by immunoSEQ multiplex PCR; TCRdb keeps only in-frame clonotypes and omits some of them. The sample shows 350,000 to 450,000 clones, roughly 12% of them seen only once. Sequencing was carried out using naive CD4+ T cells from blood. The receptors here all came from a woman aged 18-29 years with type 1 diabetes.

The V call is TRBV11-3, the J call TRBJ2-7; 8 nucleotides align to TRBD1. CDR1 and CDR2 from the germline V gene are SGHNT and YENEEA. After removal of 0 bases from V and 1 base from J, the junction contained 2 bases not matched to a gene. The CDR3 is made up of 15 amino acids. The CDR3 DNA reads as TGTGCCAGCAGCTTAGAGGGACAGGTATCCTACGAGCAGTACTTC. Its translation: CASSLEGQVSYEQYF.

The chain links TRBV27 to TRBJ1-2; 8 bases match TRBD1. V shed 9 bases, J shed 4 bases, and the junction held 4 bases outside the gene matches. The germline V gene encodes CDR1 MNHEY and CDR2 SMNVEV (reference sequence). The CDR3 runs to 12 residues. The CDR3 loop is CASSTGAYGYTF. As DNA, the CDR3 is TGTGCCAGTTCGACAGGGGCCTATGGCTACACCTTC.

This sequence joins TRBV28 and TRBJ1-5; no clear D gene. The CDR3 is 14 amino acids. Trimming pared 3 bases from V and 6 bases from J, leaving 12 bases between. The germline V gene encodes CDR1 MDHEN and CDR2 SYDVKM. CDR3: CASSLVRVSQPQHF. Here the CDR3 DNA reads TGTGCCAGCAGTTTGGTCCGGGTCAGTCAGCCCCAGCATTTT.

The CDR3 reads CAWGDTRGTEAFF. For the CDR3, the DNA is TGTGCCTGGGGGGACACCCGTGGCACTGAAGCTTTCTTT. V and J are TRBV30 and TRBJ1-1, with D possibly TRBD1 on 6 matching bases. CDR1 GTSNPN and CDR2 SVGIG come from the germline V gene (reference sequence). CDR3 size: 13 residues. Trimming cost V 5 bases and J 4 bases, with 14 bases left between them.

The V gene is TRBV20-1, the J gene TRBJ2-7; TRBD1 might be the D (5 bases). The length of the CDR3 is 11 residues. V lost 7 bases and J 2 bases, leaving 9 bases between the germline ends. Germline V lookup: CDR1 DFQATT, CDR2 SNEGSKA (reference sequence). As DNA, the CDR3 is TGCAGTGTACTACAGGCCTACGAGCAGTACTTC. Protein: CSVLQAYEQYF.

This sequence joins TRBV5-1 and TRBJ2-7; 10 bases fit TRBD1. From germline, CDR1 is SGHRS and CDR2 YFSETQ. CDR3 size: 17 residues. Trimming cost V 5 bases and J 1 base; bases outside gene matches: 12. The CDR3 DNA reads TGCGCCAGCAGTTCGGACAGGGGGGGTCTGGGTTCCTACGAGCAGTACTTC. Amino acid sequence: CASSSDRGGLGSYEQYF. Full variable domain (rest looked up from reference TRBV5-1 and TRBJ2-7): KAGVTQTPRYLIKTRGQQVTLSCSPISGHRSVSWYQQTPGQGLQFLFEYFSETQRNKGNFPGRFSGRQFSNSRSEMNVSTLELGDSALYLCASSSDRGGLGSYEQYFGPGTRLTVT.

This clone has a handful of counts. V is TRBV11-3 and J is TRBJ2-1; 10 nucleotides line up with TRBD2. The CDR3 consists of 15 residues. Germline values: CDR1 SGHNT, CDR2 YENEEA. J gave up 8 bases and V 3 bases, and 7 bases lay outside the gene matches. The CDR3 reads CASSFVAGGQDEQFF. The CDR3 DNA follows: TGTGCCAGCAGCTTCGTAGCGGGGGGCCAGGATGAGCAGTTCTTC.

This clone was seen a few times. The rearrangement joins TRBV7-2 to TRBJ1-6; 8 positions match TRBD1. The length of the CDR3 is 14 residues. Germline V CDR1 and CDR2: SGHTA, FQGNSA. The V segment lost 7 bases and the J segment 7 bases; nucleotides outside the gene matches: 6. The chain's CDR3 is CASTPTGGNSPLHF. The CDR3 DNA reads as TGTGCCAGCACCCCTACAGGGGGGAATTCACCCCTCCACTTT.

Here the CDR3 reads CASSQRGQFTGELFF. The CDR3 DNA reads as TGTGCCAGCAGCCAGAGGGGACAGTTCACCGGGGAGCTGTTTTTT. The J gene is TRBJ2-2, the V gene TRBV14; 7 bases line up with TRBD1. The V gene end was trimmed by 3 bases and the J gene end by 4 bases; junction bases not matched to a gene: 5. The length of the CDR3 is 15 residues. Germline CDR1 SGHDN, CDR2 FVKESK.

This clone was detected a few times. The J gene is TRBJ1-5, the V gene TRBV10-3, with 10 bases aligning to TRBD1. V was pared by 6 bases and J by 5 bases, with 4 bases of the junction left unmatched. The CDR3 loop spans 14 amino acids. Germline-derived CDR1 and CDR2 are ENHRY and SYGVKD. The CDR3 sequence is CAISGTGADQPQHF. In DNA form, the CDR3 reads TGTGCCATCAGCGGGACAGGGGCGGATCAGCCCCAGCATTTT.

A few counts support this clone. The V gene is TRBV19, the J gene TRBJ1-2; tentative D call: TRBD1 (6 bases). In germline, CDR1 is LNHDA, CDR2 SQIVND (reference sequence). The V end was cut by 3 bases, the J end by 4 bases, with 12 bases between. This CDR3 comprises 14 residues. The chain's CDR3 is CASSIRQVSYGYTF. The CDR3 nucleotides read TGTGCCAGTAGTATCAGACAGGTCTCCTATGGCTACACCTTC. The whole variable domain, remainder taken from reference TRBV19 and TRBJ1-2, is DGGITQSPKYLFRKEGQNVTLSCEQNLNHDAMYWYRQDPGQGLRLIYYSQIVNDFQKGDIAEGYSVSREKKESFPLTVTSAQKNPTAFYLCASSIRQVSYGYTFGSGTRLTVV.

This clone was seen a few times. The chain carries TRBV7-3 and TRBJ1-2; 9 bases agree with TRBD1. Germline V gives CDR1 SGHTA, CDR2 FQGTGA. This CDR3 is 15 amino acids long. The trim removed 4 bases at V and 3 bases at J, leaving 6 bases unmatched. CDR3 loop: CASSSPDRGYYGYTF. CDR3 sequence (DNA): TGTGCCAGCAGCTCCCCGGACAGGGGCTACTATGGCTACACCTTC.

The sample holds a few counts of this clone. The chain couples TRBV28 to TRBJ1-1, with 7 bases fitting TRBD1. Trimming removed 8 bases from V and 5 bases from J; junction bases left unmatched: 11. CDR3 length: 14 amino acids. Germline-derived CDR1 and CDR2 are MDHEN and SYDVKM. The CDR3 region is CASERTGAGTEAFF. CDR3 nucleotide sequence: TGTGCCAGCGAAAGGACAGGAGCTGGTACTGAAGCTTTCTTT. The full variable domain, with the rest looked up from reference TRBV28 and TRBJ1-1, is DVKVTQSSRYLVKRTGEKVFLECVQDMDHENMFWYRQDPGLGLRLIYFSYDVKMKEKGDIPEGYSVSREKKERFSLILESASTNQTSMYLCASERTGAGTEAFFGQGTRLTVV.